The T cell receptor (beta chain) under discussion was sequenced for a study of T cell changes during pregnancy in multiple sclerosis (dated by TCRdb to between 2018 and 2021). Some background on the complete study: Changes in the T cell repertoire over the course of pregnancy were examined in this study in women with multiple sclerosis.

Inclusive of the bounding cysteine and phenylalanine, the CDR3 is 17 residues long. This entry keeps only the CDR3 DNA: 51 bases, framed from base 1. Clipping removes 4 bases from V and 0 bases from J, with 11 as the unmatched junction base count. CDR1 LNHDA and CDR2 SQIVND were looked up in the germline V gene (reference sequence). The receptor library was made with the immunoSEQ multiplex PCR assay. The clones in this table, taken by TCRdb from immuneACCESS, are in-frame only. Not every clone is retained; where verified, under half of the shortfall comes from an unresolved V gene, and the cause of the rest is unknown. The sample table lists over 30,000 clones, around 90% of them with a count of one. 0.55% to 0.7% of the sample is held by the ten biggest clonotypes. About this clone: The target of this receptor is not known. No base-level quality is on record; no much larger clone is a single base apart.

The material sequenced was CD4+ T cells from peripheral blood mononuclear cells, taken in the second trimester of pregnancy. The chain joins TRBV19 to TRBJ2-7, with 8 central nucleotides matching TRBD2. The receptor was isolated from a female donor in good health, enrolled as a control in a pregnancy study. Here the CDR3 is given as CASSRTSGGYSSYEQYF. The DNA sequence is given as TGTGCCAGTAGTAGAACCAGCGGGGGTTACAGCTCCTACGAGCAGTACTTC.